The clone carrying this TCR beta chain has just one count. Its antigen is not identified. This record belongs to a study of post-analysis software for immune sequencing data. The overall study: Relapsing-remitting, secondary progressive and progressive-relapsing multiple sclerosis were all included among the disease courses. Study observations and caveats: Elevated frequency relative to controls characterized four or five TRBV segments in patients, TRBV5-6, TRBV5-1 and TRBV20-1 among them. The normalized Chao1 diversity of multiple sclerosis patients was significantly lower than that of controls.

V gave up 7 bases and J gave up 8 bases; unmatched junction bases: 14. This CDR3 contains 15 residues. Germline assignment: CDR1 SGHRS and CDR2 YFSETQ. Unique molecular identifiers were present in the TCR beta cDNA libraries. It was from about 0.98 to 11 million T cells that some 500,000 cDNA molecules came. TCRdb redid the calling of the PCR reads with MiXCR, one entry per CDR3 protein. The table has roughly 650,000 distinct CDR3 sequences, over 45% seen once. The source material was blood. The TCR originated in a girl aged 2 to 9 with multiple sclerosis. The chain joins TRBV5-1 to TRBJ2-1, with TRBD2 matching 8 bases. The chain's CDR3 is CASALLSGSVDEQFF. The DNA of the CDR3 is TGCGCCAGCGCCCTGTTGAGCGGGAGCGTGGATGAGCAGTTCTTC.